The 4 T cell receptor beta chains below come from one sample, sequenced in a study of radiotherapy plus CTLA-4 blockade in lung cancer. The method was immunoSEQ multiplex PCR; TCRdb's version includes in-frame clones alone and lacks a portion of them. The profile covers under 110,000 clones, with over 75% appearing a single time and about 2.2% taken by the ten largest. This specimen was peripheral blood, taken from a patient treated with radiotherapy plus ipilimumab. These receptors all stem from a human donor with non-small cell lung cancer that progressed on radiotherapy plus ipilimumab. Some clones in this sample may be carry-over from other donors' samples.

Judged by abundance, this clone is medium-sized. V is TRBV19 and J is TRBJ2-3; D remains unclear. CDR3 length: 12 residues. Germline loops: CDR1 LNHDA, CDR2 SQIVND (reference sequence). Trimming shortened V by 6 bases and J by 4 bases, and 8 bases separated the two germline ends. For the CDR3, the DNA is TGTGCCAGTAGCCCCGGCGCAGATACGCAGTATTTT. Protein: CASSPGADTQYF.

The chain couples TRBV9 to TRBJ1-2, with D possibly being TRBD1 (6 bases). The CDR3 contains 14 residues. V was shortened by 3 bases and J by 7 bases, with 16 bases between the two germline ends. Germline-derived CDR1 and CDR2 are SGDLS and YYNGEE. CDR3 DNA: TGTGCCAGCAGCGAGAGACAGGAACTCTCTGGCTACACCTTC. This encodes CASSERQELSGYTF.

This sequence joins TRBV7-2 and TRBJ2-7; D remains ambiguous. Germline CDR1 and CDR2: SGHTA and FQGNSA. V was clipped by 3 bases and J by 4 bases, with 4 bases between them. The CDR3 runs 11 residues. CDR3 sequence reads: CASSFAYEQYF. In nucleotides, the CDR3 is TGTGCCAGCAGCTTTGCTTACGAGCAGTACTTC.

This chain uses TRBV4-3 with TRBJ1-2; unclear D gene. Trimming pared 3 bases from V and 2 bases from J, leaving 22 bases between. CDR3 length: 18 amino acids. Germline loops: CDR1 LGHNA, CDR2 YSLEER. The CDR3 spells CASSHNLPPDGTNYGYTF. CDR3 sequence (DNA): TGCGCCAGCAGCCACAACCTACCGCCGGACGGAACAAACTATGGCTACACCTTC.